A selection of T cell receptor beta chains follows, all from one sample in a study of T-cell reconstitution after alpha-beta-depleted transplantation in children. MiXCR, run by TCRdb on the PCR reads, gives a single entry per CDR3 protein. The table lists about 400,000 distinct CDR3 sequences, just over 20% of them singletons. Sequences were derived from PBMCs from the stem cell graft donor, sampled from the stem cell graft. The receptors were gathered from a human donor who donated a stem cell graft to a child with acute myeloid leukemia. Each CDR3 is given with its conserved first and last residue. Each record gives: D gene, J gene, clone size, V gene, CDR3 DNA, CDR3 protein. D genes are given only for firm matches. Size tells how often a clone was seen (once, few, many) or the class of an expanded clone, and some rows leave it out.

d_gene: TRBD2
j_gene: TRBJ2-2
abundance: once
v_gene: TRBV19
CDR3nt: TGTGCCAGTACGGGGACTAGCGGGACCGGGGAGCTGTTTTTT
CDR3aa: CASTGTSGTGELFF

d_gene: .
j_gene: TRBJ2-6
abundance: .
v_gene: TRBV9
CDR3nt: TGTGCCAGCAGCGGTTCTAGGGGGGCCAACGTCCTGACTTTC
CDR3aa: CASSGSRGANVLTF

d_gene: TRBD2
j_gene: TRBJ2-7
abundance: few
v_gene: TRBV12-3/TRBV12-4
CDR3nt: TGTGCCAGCAGGGCCCTAGCGGGTTCCTCCTACGAGCAGTACTTC
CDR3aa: CASRALAGSSYEQYF

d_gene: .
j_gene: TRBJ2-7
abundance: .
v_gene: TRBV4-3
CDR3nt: TGCGCCAGCAGCCAAGATAGAAGCAACGAGCAGTACTTC
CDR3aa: CASSQDRSNEQYF

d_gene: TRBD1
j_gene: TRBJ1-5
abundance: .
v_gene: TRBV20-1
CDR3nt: TGCAGTGCTAGAGATGGAAAGGGGGCCCCTGCCCAGCCCCAGCATTTT
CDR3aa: CSARDGKGAPAQPQHF

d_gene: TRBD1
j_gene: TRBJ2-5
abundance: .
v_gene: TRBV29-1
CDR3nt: TGCAGCGTTCTTCAGGGGGCGGGGGAGACCCAGTACTTC
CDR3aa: CSVLQGAGETQYF

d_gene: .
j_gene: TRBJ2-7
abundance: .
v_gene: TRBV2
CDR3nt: TGTGCCAGCAGTGAGGTCGCGTTACTATACTTC
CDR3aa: CASSEVALLYF

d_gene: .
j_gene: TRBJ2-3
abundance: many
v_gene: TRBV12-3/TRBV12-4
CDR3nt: TGTGCCAGCAGTTTACCCGGACTCCCAGATACGCAGTATTTT
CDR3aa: CASSLPGLPDTQYF

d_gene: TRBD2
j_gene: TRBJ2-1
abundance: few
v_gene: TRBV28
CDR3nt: TGTGCCAGTATGGCGGGAGGGCCCCTTAACAATGAGCAGTTCTTC
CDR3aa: CASMAGGPLNNEQFF

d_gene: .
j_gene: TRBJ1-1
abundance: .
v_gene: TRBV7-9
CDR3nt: TGTGCCAGCAGCCCCGGAGGGGGTCGGGTCACTGAAGCTTTCTTT
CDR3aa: CASSPGGGRVTEAFF

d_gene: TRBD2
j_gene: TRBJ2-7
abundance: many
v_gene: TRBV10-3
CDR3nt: TGTGCCATCAGTGGCCCTGGCGGGAGTATCTACGAGCAGTACTTC
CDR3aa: CAISGPGGSIYEQYF

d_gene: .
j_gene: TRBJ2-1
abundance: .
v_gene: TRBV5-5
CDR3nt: TGTGCCAGCAGCTTGTGGAGCCCAACAGGGCCCCATGAGCAGTTCTTC
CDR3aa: CASSLWSPTGPHEQFF

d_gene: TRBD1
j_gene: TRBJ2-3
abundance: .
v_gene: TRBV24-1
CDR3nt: TGTGCCACCAGTGATCCATTGGACAGGGTGGGAGCTCACCAGAGAGATACGCAGTATTTT
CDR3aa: CATSDPLDRVGAHQRDTQYF

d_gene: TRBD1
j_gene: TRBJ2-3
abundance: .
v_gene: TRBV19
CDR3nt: TGTGCCAGTAGTGCGAGGACAGGGGCAGATACGCAGTATTTT
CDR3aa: CASSARTGADTQYF

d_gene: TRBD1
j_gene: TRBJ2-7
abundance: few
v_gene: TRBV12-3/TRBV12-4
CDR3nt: TGTGCCAGCAGTCCGTCGTGGGACAGGGAGACCTACGAGCAGTACTTC
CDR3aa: CASSPSWDRETYEQYF

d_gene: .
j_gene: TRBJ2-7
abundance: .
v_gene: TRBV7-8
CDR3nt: TGTGCCAGCAGCCCAGGCGGCTCCTTAACCTACGAGCAGTACTTC
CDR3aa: CASSPGGSLTYEQYF

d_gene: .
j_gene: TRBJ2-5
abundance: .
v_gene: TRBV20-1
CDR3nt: TGCAGTGCTAGTGTCCACCAGAACTCCTTCCAAGAGACCCAGTACTTC
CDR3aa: CSASVHQNSFQETQYF

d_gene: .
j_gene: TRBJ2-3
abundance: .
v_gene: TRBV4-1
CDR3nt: TGCGCCAGCAGCCCCCTCGGACGACCTGATACGCAGTATTTT
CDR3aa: CASSPLGRPDTQYF

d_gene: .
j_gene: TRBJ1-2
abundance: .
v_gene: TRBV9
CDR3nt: TGTGCCAGCAGCGTAGCTATGGCAGGGACCCTAAACTATGGCTACACCTTC
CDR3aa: CASSVAMAGTLNYGYTF

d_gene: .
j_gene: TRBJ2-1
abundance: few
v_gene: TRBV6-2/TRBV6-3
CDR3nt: TGTGCCAGCAGTTACGAAGCGAGATCCTCCGTTTGGAATGAGCAGTTCTTC
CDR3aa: CASSYEARSSVWNEQFF

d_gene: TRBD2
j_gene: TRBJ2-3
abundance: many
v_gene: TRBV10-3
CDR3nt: TGTGCCATCAGTGAGTCAACTAGCGGGAGTGATACGCAGTATTTT
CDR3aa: CAISESTSGSDTQYF

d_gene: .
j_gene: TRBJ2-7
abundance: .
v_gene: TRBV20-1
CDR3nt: TGCAGTGCTAGTGCGGCCTTCACGGGGAACGAGCAGTACTTC
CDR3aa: CSASAAFTGNEQYF

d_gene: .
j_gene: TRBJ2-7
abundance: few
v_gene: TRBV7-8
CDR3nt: TGTGCCAGCAGCCTCGGACGTAGAGAGCAGTACTTC
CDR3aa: CASSLGRREQYF

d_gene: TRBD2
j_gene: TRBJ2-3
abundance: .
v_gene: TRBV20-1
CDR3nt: TGCAGTGCTGGGATTCGGGGGGTCGCAGATACGCAGTATTTT
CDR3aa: CSAGIRGVADTQYF

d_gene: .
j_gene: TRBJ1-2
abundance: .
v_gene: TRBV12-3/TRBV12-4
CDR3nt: TGTGCCAGCACCCCCGGCAGGGGTTATGGCTACACCTTC
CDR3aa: CASTPGRGYGYTF

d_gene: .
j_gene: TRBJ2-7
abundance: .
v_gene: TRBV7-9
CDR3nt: TGTGCCAGCAGCTTCTTCGGTGAAAACGAGCAGTACTTC
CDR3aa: CASSFFGENEQYF

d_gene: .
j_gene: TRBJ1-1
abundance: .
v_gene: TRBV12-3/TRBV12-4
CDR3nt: TGTGCCAGCAACGGGGATCGGAACACTGAAGCTTTCTTT
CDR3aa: CASNGDRNTEAFF

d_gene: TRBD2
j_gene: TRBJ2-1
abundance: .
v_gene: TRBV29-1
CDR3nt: TGCAGCGAAATAGCGGGAAAGTACAATGACCAGTTCTTC
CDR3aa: CSEIAGKYNDQFF

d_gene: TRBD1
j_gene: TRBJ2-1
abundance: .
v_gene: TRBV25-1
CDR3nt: TGTGCCAGCGAGCTTGGGGGACAGGGCTTTAATGAGCAGTTCTTC
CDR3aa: CASELGGQGFNEQFF

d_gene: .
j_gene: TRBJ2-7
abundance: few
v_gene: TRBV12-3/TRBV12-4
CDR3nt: TGTGCCAGCAGCCAGGACAGCTCCGTCTCCTACGAGCAGTACTTC
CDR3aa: CASSQDSSVSYEQYF

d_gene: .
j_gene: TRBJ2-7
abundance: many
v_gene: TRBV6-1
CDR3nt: TGTGCCAAACCCCGGGACATTTCTTCCTACGAGCAGTACTTC
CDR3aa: CAKPRDISSYEQYF

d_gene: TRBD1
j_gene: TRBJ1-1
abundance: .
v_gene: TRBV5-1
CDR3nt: TGCGCCAGCAGCTTGGTATTAGGGGGCCGATCCTCGGGTACTGAAGCTTTCTTT
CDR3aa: CASSLVLGGRSSGTEAFF

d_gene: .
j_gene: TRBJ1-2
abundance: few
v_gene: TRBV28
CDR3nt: TGTGCCAGCACTATACGGGTGGGCTATGGCTACACCTTC
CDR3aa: CASTIRVGYGYTF

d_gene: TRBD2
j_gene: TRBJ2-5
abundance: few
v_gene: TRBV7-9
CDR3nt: TGTGCCAGCATCGGTCGGCTAGCGGGAGTTGGAGAGACCCAGTACTTC
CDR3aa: CASIGRLAGVGETQYF

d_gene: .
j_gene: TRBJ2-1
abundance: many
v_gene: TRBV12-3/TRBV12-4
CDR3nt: TGTGCCAGCAGTTTGAAGGTGAAGGGGGGCCCTAGGGACTTC
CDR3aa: CASSLKVKGGPRDF

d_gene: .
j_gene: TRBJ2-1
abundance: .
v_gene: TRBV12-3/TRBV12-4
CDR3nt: TGTGCCAGCAGTTTAGCGGGTAGCGCGAATGAGCAGTTCTTC
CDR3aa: CASSLAGSANEQFF

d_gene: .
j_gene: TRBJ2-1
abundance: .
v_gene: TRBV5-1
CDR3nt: TGCGCCAGCAGCCCGGGTTCGCTCTCCTACAATGAGCAGTTCTTC
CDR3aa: CASSPGSLSYNEQFF

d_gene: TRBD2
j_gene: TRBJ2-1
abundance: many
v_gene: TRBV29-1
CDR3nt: TGCAGCGTTGAAGATAGGACTAGCAGATACAATGAGCAGTTCTTC
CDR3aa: CSVEDRTSRYNEQFF

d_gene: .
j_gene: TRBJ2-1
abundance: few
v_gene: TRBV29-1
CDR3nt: TGCAGCACTGAGGAGGCAGGCCTAAGCTCCTACAATGAGCAGTTCTTC
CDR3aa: CSTEEAGLSSYNEQFF

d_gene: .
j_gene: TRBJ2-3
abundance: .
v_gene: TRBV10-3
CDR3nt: TGTGCCATCAAACGGGATGGTACGCAGTATTTT
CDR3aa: CAIKRDGTQYF

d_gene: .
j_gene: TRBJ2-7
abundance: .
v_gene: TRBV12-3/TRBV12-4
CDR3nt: TGTGCCAGCAGCCCAGCCGGGACTCTAAGATACGAGCAGTACTTC
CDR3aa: CASSPAGTLRYEQYF

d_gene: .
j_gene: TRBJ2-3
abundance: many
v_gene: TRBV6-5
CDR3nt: TGTGCCAGCAGTTACTCCAGGGACGGTAGGGCAGATACGCAGTATTTT
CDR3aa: CASSYSRDGRADTQYF

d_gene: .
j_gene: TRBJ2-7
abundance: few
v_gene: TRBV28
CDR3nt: TGTGCCAGCAGCCGTATTGCGAAGAGGTCCTACGAGCAGTACTTC
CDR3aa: CASSRIAKRSYEQYF

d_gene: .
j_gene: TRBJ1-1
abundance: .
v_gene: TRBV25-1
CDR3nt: TGTGCCAGCAGTGAATATGGCGGGAACACTGAAGCTTTCTTT
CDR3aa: CASSEYGGNTEAFF

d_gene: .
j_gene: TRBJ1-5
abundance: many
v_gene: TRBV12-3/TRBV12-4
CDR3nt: TGTGCCAGCAGTACAGATCAGCCCCAGCATTTT
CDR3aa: CASSTDQPQHF

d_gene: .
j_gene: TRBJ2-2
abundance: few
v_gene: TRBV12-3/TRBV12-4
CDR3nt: TGTGCCAGCACCAAAGGTCCAGAAGTCACCGGGGAGCTGTTTTTT
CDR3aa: CASTKGPEVTGELFF

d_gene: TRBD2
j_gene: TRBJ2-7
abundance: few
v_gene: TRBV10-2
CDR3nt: TGCGCCAGCAACGGACTAGCGGGAGGAACCTACGAGCAGTACTTC
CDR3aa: CASNGLAGGTYEQYF

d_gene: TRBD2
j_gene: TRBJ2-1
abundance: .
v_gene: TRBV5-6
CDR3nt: TGTGCCAGCAGCTACCTAGCGGGAGGGAAGGATGAGCAGTTCTTC
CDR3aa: CASSYLAGGKDEQFF

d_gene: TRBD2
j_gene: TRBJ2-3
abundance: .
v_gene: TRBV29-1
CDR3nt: TGCAGCGGCGGACTAGCGGGAAGCACAGATACGCAGTATTTT
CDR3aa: CSGGLAGSTDTQYF

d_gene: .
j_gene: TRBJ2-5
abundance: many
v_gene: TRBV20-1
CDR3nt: TGCAGTGCTAGACCGACGCTTGTGACCCAGTACTTC
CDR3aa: CSARPTLVTQYF

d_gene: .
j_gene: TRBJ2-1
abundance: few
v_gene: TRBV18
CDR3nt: TGTGCCAGCTCACCACCTACAGGGTTAAATGAGCAGTTCTTC
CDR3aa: CASSPPTGLNEQFF

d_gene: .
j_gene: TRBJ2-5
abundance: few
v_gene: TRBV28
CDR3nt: TGTGCCAGCAGTTTATACGGTGGGACCCGGGAGACCCAGTACTTC
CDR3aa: CASSLYGGTRETQYF

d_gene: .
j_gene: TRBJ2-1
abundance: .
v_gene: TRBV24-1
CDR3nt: TGTGCCACCAGTGTTGCACGCGACACCGGGACAAGGAATGAGCAGTTCTTC
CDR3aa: CATSVARDTGTRNEQFF

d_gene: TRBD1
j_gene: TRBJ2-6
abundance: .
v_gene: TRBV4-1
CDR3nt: TGCGCCAGCAGATCACCGGGACAGGGGGCTGGGGCCAACGTCCTGACTTTC
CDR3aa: CASRSPGQGAGANVLTF

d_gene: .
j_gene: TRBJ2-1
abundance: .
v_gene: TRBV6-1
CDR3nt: TGTGCCAGCGAAGGGGCCTTCGGCTCGCCCGAAAGTGAGCAGTTCTTC
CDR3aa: CASEGAFGSPESEQFF